Given below is one T cell receptor beta chain in context. Profiled with immunoSEQ multiplex PCR; TCRdb holds only in-frame clones, not every one. The repertoire holds about 180,000 clones, with 90% as singletons. These data belong to a study of control samples from healthy donors and cancer patients. CDR3 length: 15 amino acids. Per the germline V gene, CDR1 is MNHEY and CDR2 is SMNVEV (reference sequence). V shed 4 bases and J shed 0 bases, with 12 bases lying between them. Sequencing was performed on blood. The TCR was taken from a woman aged 50 to 65 in good health. This chain connects TRBV27 to TRBJ1-1, with D perhaps matching TRBD1 (5 bases). The CDR3 loop is CASSSLGGVNTEAFF. CDR3 nucleotides: TGTGCCAGCAGTTCCCTCGGGGGAGTGAACACTGAAGCTTTCTTT.